The 25 T cell receptor beta chains given below trace back to one sample, sequenced in a study of PD-L1 blockade in urothelial cancer. Measured with immunoSEQ multiplex PCR; TCRdb has only the in-frame clones, and not every one. Here the sample spans about 45,000 clones, roughly four fifths being singletons. Time point here: peripheral blood 6 weeks after treatment start. The sample was PBMCs, taken around atezolizumab (anti-PD-L1) treatment. The receptors derive from a man aged 55 to 70 with urothelial cancer.

V and J are TRBV4-2 and TRBJ2-1; 13 nucleotides match TRBD2. The V and J ends lost 6 bases and 9 bases, in that order; junction bases with no gene match: 8. The CDR3 is made up of 15 amino acids. Germline V gives CDR1 LGHNA, CDR2 YNFKEQ. This CDR3 reads CASSLTSGGISEQFF. For the CDR3, the DNA is TGTGCCAGCAGTCTGACTAGCGGGGGGATAAGTGAGCAGTTCTTC.

The chain has TRBV7-2 and TRBJ1-1; TRBD1 aligns across 8 bases. The germline CDR1 and CDR2 sequences are SGHTA and FQGNSA. Trimming at V came to 2 bases and at J to 4 bases, leaving 3 bases not matched to a gene. The CDR3 length is 14 residues. The CDR3 DNA reads TGTGCCAGCAGCTTACAGGGGGCCAGCACTGAAGCTTTCTTT. The encoded protein is CASSLQGASTEAFF.

This chain uses TRBV9 with TRBJ2-2; 8 bases fit TRBD2. The length of the CDR3 is 14 residues. Germline lookup yields CDR1 SGDLS and CDR2 YYNGEE. With 3 bases clipped from V and 6 bases from J, the junction kept 4 bases outside the gene matches. The CDR3 protein is CASSEEGLAGELFF. The CDR3 nucleotides read TGTGCCAGCAGCGAAGAGGGACTAGCCGGGGAGCTGTTTTTT.

This clone was detected only a few times. This chain links TRBV9 with TRBJ2-1; 7 nucleotides agree with TRBD1. CDR3 length: 16 residues. CDR1 and CDR2 (germline): SGDLS, YYNGEE. Germline trimming cut 3 bases from V and 5 bases from J; bases unmatched to any gene: 11. DNA for the CDR3: TGTGCCAGCAGCGCGGGGACCCGGGACAGAAACAATGAGCAGTTCTTC. It encodes CASSAGTRDRNNEQFF.

This chain connects TRBV6-1 to TRBJ1-6; 9 positions match TRBD1. This CDR3 spans 15 amino acids. V gave up 5 bases and J gave up 10 bases; unmatched junction bases: 9. Germline CDR1 reads MNHNS; CDR2 reads SASEGT. Here the CDR3 reads CASSIRDRDFSPLHF. The DNA for the CDR3 is TGTGCCAGCAGTATCCGGGACAGGGATTTCTCACCCCTCCACTTT.

The chain joins TRBV6-6 to TRBJ1-5; D may be TRBD1 (5 bases). The germline CDR1 and CDR2 sequences are MNHNY and SVGAGI (reference sequence). Trimming left V 11 bases short and J 3 bases short, with 14 bases between. This CDR3 spans 13 amino acids. In nucleotides, the CDR3 is TGTGCCGCCGGGGGGAGTTCCAATCAGCCCCAGCATTTT. This encodes CAAGGSSNQPQHF.

In DNA, the CDR3 is TGTGCCAGCAGATCCGGACTAGCGATACAGCAAAACCTTTACACAGATACGCAGTATTTT. Protein product: CASRSGLAIQQNLYTDTQYF. This chain connects TRBV7-8 to TRBJ2-3; 9 positions match TRBD2. The CDR3 is 20 amino acids. V shed 6 bases, J shed 2 bases, and the junction held 21 bases outside the gene matches. Germline V gene sequence: CDR1 SGHVS, CDR2 FQNEAQ.

This clone came up once. The CDR3 here is CASSLTDRGRGKPQHF. For the CDR3, the DNA is TGTGCCAGCAGTTTAACCGACAGGGGTCGAGGGAAGCCCCAGCATTTT. V usage is TRBV28 and J usage is TRBJ1-5; 8 bases align to TRBD1. Germline trimming cut 2 bases from V and 8 bases from J; bases unmatched to any gene: 11. Germline assignment: CDR1 MDHEN and CDR2 SYDVKM. This CDR3 region has 16 residues. Full variable domain (outside the CDR3, taken from reference TRBV28 and TRBJ1-5): DVKVTQSSRYLVKRTGEKVFLECVQDMDHENMFWYRQDPGLGLRLIYFSYDVKMKEKGDIPEGYSVSREKKERFSLILESASTNQTSMYLCASSLTDRGRGKPQHFGDGTRLSIL.

The V and J genes are TRBV30 and TRBJ2-7; TRBD1 matches 7 bases. Germline values: CDR1 GTSNPN, CDR2 SVGIG (reference sequence). The junction had 4 bases not matched to a gene; V was cut back by 3 bases and J by 5 bases. This CDR3 comprises 12 residues. Here the CDR3 reads CAWSEQGNEQYF. The CDR3 DNA reads TGTGCCTGGAGCGAACAGGGGAACGAGCAGTACTTC. Full variable domain (missing parts from reference TRBV30 and TRBJ2-7): SQTIHQWPATLVQPVGSPLSLECTVEGTSNPNLYWYRQAAGRGLQLLFYSVGIGQISSEVPQNLSASRPQDRQFILSSKKLLLSDSGFYLCAWSEQGNEQYFGPGTRLTVT.

This clone has only one observation. This chain joins TRBV7-9 and TRBJ2-2; TRBD2 matches 8 bases. With 4 bases clipped from V and 7 bases from J, the junction kept 11 bases outside the gene matches. Germline lookup yields CDR1 SEHNR and CDR2 FQNEAQ (reference sequence). There are 16 residues in the CDR3. CDR3 region: CASSSGSGAHGGELFF. Here the CDR3 DNA reads TGTGCCAGCAGCTCCGGTAGCGGGGCACATGGCGGGGAGCTGTTTTTT.

The chain uses TRBV10-1 and TRBJ2-3; 10 positions agree with TRBD2. The CDR3 consists of 15 residues. V trimming: 0 bases; J trimming: 5 bases; junction bases outside the gene matches: 2. Germline V gene sequence: CDR1 WNHNN, CDR2 SYGVQD (reference sequence). CDR3 nucleotides: TGCGCCAGCAGTGAGTCTACTAGCGGGATAGATACGCAGTATTTT. Its translation is CASSESTSGIDTQYF.

In the case of this clone: This sample includes further DNA sequences coding for the same CDR3. V is TRBV5-1 and J is TRBJ2-3; TRBD1 matches 7 bases. Germline V gene sequence: CDR1 SGHRS, CDR2 YFSETQ. This CDR3 comprises 15 residues. V dropped 0 bases and J dropped 2; count of bases not matched to a gene: 3. The CDR3 nucleotides are TGCGCCAGCAGCTTGGCCGGGACAGTCACAGATACGCAGTATTTT. Translated: CASSLAGTVTDTQYF.

This chain joins TRBV7-2 and TRBJ2-3; TRBD2 is a possible D gene (6 bases). The germline V gene has CDR1 SGHTA and CDR2 FQGNSA. V was shortened by 5 bases and J by 5 bases, with 11 bases between the two germline ends. The CDR3 totals 13 residues. CDR3 in amino acids: CASSLPGGDTQYF. The CDR3 nucleotides are TGTGCCAGCAGCCTTCCCGGGGGAGATACGCAGTATTTT.

The rearrangement joins TRBV5-4 to TRBJ2-7; D remains unclear. The germline CDR1 and CDR2 sequences are SGHNT and YYREEE (reference sequence). Trimming removed 0 bases from V and 2 bases from J, with 6 bases in between. The CDR3 is made up of 13 amino acids. This CDR3 reads CASSLGLTYEQYF. CDR3 nucleotides: TGTGCCAGCAGCTTGGGTCTAACCTACGAGCAGTACTTC.

V is TRBV6-6 and J is TRBJ2-7; no definite D call. Germline CDR1 reads MNHNY; CDR2 reads SVGAGI (reference sequence). V lost 2 bases, J lost 6 bases, and 11 bases lay in between. CDR3 length: 13 residues. The CDR3 DNA is TGTGCCAGCAGTTACAAAAGCCTTGGCGAGCAGTACTTC. Translating it yields CASSYKSLGEQYF.

This CDR3 is CASSQDWRGTTYEQYF. CDR3 bases: TGCGCCAGCAGCCAAGATTGGCGGGGGACTACCTACGAGCAGTACTTC. The chain uses TRBV4-1 and TRBJ2-7; 7 nucleotides align to TRBD2. From germline, CDR1 is MGHRA and CDR2 YSYEKL. CDR3 size: 16 residues. Trimming at V came to 0 bases and at J to 2 bases, leaving 7 bases not matched to a gene.

The chain links TRBV6-1 to TRBJ2-1, with 9 bases matching TRBD2. From germline, CDR1 is MNHNS and CDR2 SASEGT. Trimming took 4 bases from V and 5 from J; bases not matched to a gene: 3. This CDR3 spans 14 amino acids. The CDR3 region is CASSARGGHNEQFF. The CDR3, as DNA: TGTGCCAGCAGTGCGCGGGGGGGCCACAATGAGCAGTTCTTC.

The chain has TRBV5-1 and TRBJ2-5; 7 positions agree with TRBD1. Trimming at V came to 6 bases and at J to 4 bases, leaving 6 bases not matched to a gene. Germline lookup yields CDR1 SGHRS and CDR2 YFSETQ. The CDR3 runs 13 residues. The CDR3 protein is CASNRGRGETQYF. DNA for the CDR3: TGCGCCAGCAACAGGGGCAGGGGAGAGACCCAGTACTTC.

The J gene is TRBJ2-7, the V gene TRBV28, with 9 bases aligning to TRBD2. CDR1 and CDR2 from the germline V gene are MDHEN and SYDVKM. The CDR3 has 16 residues. The ends lost 3 bases at V and 1 base at J; junction bases unmatched: 7. The CDR3 region is CASSFSLAGLSYEQYF. The CDR3 coding sequence is TGTGCCAGCAGTTTTTCTCTAGCGGGACTATCCTACGAGCAGTACTTC.

The chain recombines TRBV7-9 with TRBJ2-1; 8 bases are shared with TRBD2. In germline, CDR1 is SEHNR, CDR2 FQNEAQ (reference sequence). This CDR3 contains 16 residues. The junction had 12 bases not matched to a gene; V was cut back by 3 bases and J by 8 bases. CDR3 nucleotide sequence: TGTGCCAGCAGCTTGGGCTCAGCGGGAGTGTGGGATGAGCAGTTCTTC. This encodes CASSLGSAGVWDEQFF.

This clone was counted a single time. CDR3 residues: CASSLDPLQETQYF. The CDR3 DNA follows: TGTGCCAGCAGCTTGGATCCGCTACAAGAGACCCAGTACTTC. The chain combines TRBV5-4 with TRBJ2-5, with D unresolved. The CDR3 length is 14 residues. V shed 0 bases and J shed 2 bases, with 8 bases lying between them. Germline V gives CDR1 SGHNT, CDR2 YYREEE (reference sequence).

The chain carries TRBV7-9 and TRBJ2-5; possibly TRBD1 for D (6 bases). The CDR3 loop spans 15 amino acids. V was trimmed by 2 bases and J by 1 base, leaving 11 bases between them. Germline-derived CDR1 and CDR2 are SEHNR and FQNEAQ (reference sequence). Written as DNA, the CDR3 is TGTGCCAGCAGCTTACCCCAGGGGTTCCAAGAGACCCAGTACTTC. Translating it yields CASSLPQGFQETQYF.

The chain is built from TRBV4-2 and TRBJ2-7; tentatively, D is TRBD2 (6 bases). The CDR3 has 16 residues. CDR1 is LGHNA and CDR2 is YNFKEQ in the germline V gene. Trimming cost V 0 bases and J 5 bases, with 17 bases left between them. CDR3 loop: CASSQEGYPRGDEQYF. The CDR3 nucleotides read TGTGCCAGCAGCCAAGAAGGGTACCCGCGGGGAGACGAGCAGTACTTC.

V and J are TRBV7-2 and TRBJ2-5, with D unresolved. The germline gives CDR1 SGHTA, CDR2 FQGNSA. CDR3 size: 13 residues. The V end was cut by 1 base, the J end by 2 bases, with 5 bases between. The CDR3 sequence: CASSLVRQETQYF. CDR3 coding DNA: TGTGCCAGCAGCTTAGTCAGACAAGAGACCCAGTACTTC.

This clone was counted a single time. The V gene is TRBV6-6, the J gene TRBJ2-3; D remains ambiguous. V was cut by 5 bases and J by 3 bases, with 15 bases left in between. The length of the CDR3 is 15 residues. The germline V gene encodes CDR1 MNHNY and CDR2 SVGAGI (reference sequence). The CDR3 sequence is CASSQGDTPTDTQYF. CDR3 in DNA: TGTGCCAGCAGTCAAGGTGACACGCCGACAGATACGCAGTATTTT.